Each of the 16 T cell receptor beta chains below was sequenced from the same sample in a study of T-cell memory formation after mild COVID-19. TCRdb ran MiXCR on the 5' RACE reads and lists one entry per CDR3 protein. The sample yields 350,000 to 450,000 distinct CDR3 sequences, 20% to 25% seen once. The sequenced sample was PBMCs or a T cell subset sorted from them (not recorded which). The receptors shown here come from an adult woman who had mild COVID-19 (a few samples of this study predate the infection). Cell type and time point are not known.

The chain links TRBV14 to TRBJ2-3; 11 bases fit TRBD2. The CDR3 sequence is 16 residues long. Looked up from germline, CDR1 is SGHDN and CDR2 is FVKESK. V shed 5 bases and J 2 bases; nucleotides not matched to a gene: 6. CDR3 region: CASSTLAGGLTDTQYF. CDR3 DNA sequence: TGTGCCAGCAGCACCCTAGCGGGAGGCCTCACAGATACGCAGTATTTT.

In its sample, this clonotype was seen a few times. This chain joins TRBV4-2 and TRBJ2-3, with D possibly TRBD2 on 6 matching bases. V was pared by 4 bases and J by 2 bases, with 22 bases between. Per germline, CDR1 LGHNA and CDR2 YNFKEQ. The CDR3 totals 18 residues. CDR3 residues: CASSPPGGTGVATDTQYF. CDR3 nucleotides: TGTGCCAGCAGCCCTCCCGGTGGGACTGGGGTGGCCACAGATACGCAGTATTTT.

The table lists this clonotype with a few counts. The chain employs TRBV7-2 and TRBJ2-3; 16 nucleotides line up with TRBD2. This CDR3 contains 16 residues. V lost 4 bases and J lost 4; bases outside the gene matches: 2. The germline V gene has CDR1 SGHTA and CDR2 FQGNSA. CDR3 coding DNA: TGTGCCAGCAGCTCGGGACTAGCGGGAGGGGCAGATACGCAGTATTTT. Its protein is CASSSGLAGGADTQYF.

The count of this clonotype is one. One end of the junction varies from germline; a read error may be responsible. This sequence joins TRBV19 and TRBJ2-2; 7 nucleotides agree with TRBD1. In germline, CDR1 is LNHDA, CDR2 SQIVND (reference sequence). The CDR3 contains 15 residues. This CDR3 reads CSSSDREWNTGELFF. As DNA, the CDR3 is TGTTCCAGTAGCGACAGGGAATGGAACACCGGGGAGCTGTTTTTT.

This clonotype was detected many times. The chain employs TRBV20-1 and TRBJ1-1; D remains ambiguous. CDR3 length: 14 residues. The germline gives CDR1 DFQATT, CDR2 SNEGSKA (reference sequence). Trimming cost V 0 bases and J 4 bases, with 12 bases left between them. In DNA form, the CDR3 reads TGCAGTGCTAGAGATCAAGGCCGGGGCACTGAAGCTTTCTTT. It is translated as CSARDQGRGTEAFF.

In this sample, this clonotype turned up a few times. This chain joins TRBV2 and TRBJ1-2; D remains ambiguous. This CDR3 has 16 amino acids. The germline CDR1 and CDR2 sequences are SNHLY and FYNNEI. The V and J ends lost 2 bases and 0 bases respectively, with 13 bases between them. In DNA form, the CDR3 reads TGTGCCAGCAGTGAAAGTCTAGGGTATTCTAACTATGGCTACACCTTC. This gives the protein CASSESLGYSNYGYTF.

In this sample, this clonotype turned up a few times. V gene TRBV29-1 combines with J gene TRBJ2-3; possibly TRBD2 for D (7 bases). The CDR3 spans 15 residues. Germline V gives CDR1 SQVTM, CDR2 ANQGSEA. Between the trimmed V and J ends, which lost 3 bases and 2 bases, there was a span of 15 bases. CDR3 nucleotides: TGCAGCGTTGACATTGGGGGGGGCTACACAGATACGCAGTATTTT. Translation: CSVDIGGGYTDTQYF.

This clonotype was observed at least ten times. The rearrangement joins TRBV5-6 to TRBJ2-7; D is unresolved. Germline V CDR1 and CDR2: SGHDT, YYEEEE. The CDR3 runs to 15 residues. V dropped 3 bases and J dropped 3 bases, with 16 bases sitting between them. In DNA form, the CDR3 reads TGTGCCAGCAGCTCTTACACTTATAGTAGCTACGAGCAGTACTTC. Encoded protein: CASSSYTYSSYEQYF.

This clonotype appeared a few times. This chain's CDR3 is CASSRGTRPYEQYF. CDR3 coding DNA: TGTGCCAGCAGTCGCGGGACTAGACCCTACGAGCAGTACTTC. V is TRBV27 and J is TRBJ2-7; 8 positions agree with TRBD2. CDR3 size: 14 residues. V was pared by 5 bases and J by 2 bases, with 5 bases of the junction left unmatched. Germline V CDR1 and CDR2: MNHEY, SMNVEV (reference sequence).

V and J are TRBV20-1 and TRBJ2-1; 11 nucleotides align to TRBD2. The CDR3 consists of 17 residues. V shed 3 bases, J shed 8 bases, and the junction held 15 bases outside the gene matches. Per the germline V gene, CDR1 is DFQATT and CDR2 is SNEGSKA (reference sequence). In nucleotides, the CDR3 is TGCAGTGCTAGCGTCACCCCGGCTAGCGGGGGGTTCGATGAGCAGTTCTTC. Amino acid sequence: CSASVTPASGGFDEQFF.

The sample holds a few counts of this clonotype. The rearrangement uses TRBV18 and TRBJ1-1, with D possibly TRBD1 on 5 matching bases. The CDR3 length is 15 residues. V was shortened by 3 bases and J by 1 base, with 12 bases between the two germline ends. Germline loops: CDR1 KGHSH, CDR2 LQKENI. CDR3 DNA: TGTGCCAGCTCACCGGGAGCAAGGGGGAACACTGAAGCTTTCTTT. Its translation is CASSPGARGNTEAFF.

Concerning this clonotype itself: Mismatch with germline at one junction end may stem from a read error. This chain uses TRBV2 with TRBJ2-1; no definite D call. Germline CDR1 is SNHLY and CDR2 is FYNNEI. CDR3 length equals 12 residues. The DNA of the CDR3 is TGTGCCAGCAGAAACCTTACCCCTAGGAAGGCCTTC. Translating gives CASRNLTPRKAF.

The chain carries TRBV5-6 and TRBJ1-3, with D unresolved. Germline CDR1 reads SGHDT; CDR2 reads YYEEEE. Trimming stripped 4 bases from V and 3 bases from J, with 20 bases between. CDR3 size: 17 residues. Written as DNA, the CDR3 is TGTGCCAGCAGCCGTGGGCCTCCGTCATTGGGTGGAAACACCATATATTTT. This gives the protein CASSRGPPSLGGNTIYF.

The chain links TRBV9 to TRBJ1-5; 8 positions agree with TRBD1. The V gene's germline CDR1 is SGDLS and CDR2 YYNGEE. The CDR3 has 15 amino acids. The V segment lost 4 bases and the J segment 2 bases; nucleotides outside the gene matches: 5. The CDR3 region has the DNA TGTGCCAGCAGCTCAGGGGGCATTGGCAATCAGCCCCAGCATTTT. Protein product: CASSSGGIGNQPQHF.

The chain joins TRBV15 to TRBJ2-5; D remains ambiguous. CDR1 LNHNV and CDR2 YYDKDF come from the germline V gene (reference sequence). The CDR3 totals 14 residues. Trimming cost V 0 bases and J 1 base, with 6 bases left between them. The CDR3 sequence is CATSREGSQETQYF. The CDR3 coding sequence is TGTGCCACCAGCAGAGAAGGCAGCCAAGAGACCCAGTACTTC.

This rearrangement joins TRBV6-1 to TRBJ2-3; 8 nucleotides align to TRBD1. CDR3 length equals 14 residues. CDR1 is MNHNS, CDR2 SASEGT, per germline. Trimming removed 6 bases from V and 6 bases from J; junction bases left unmatched: 8. CDR3 loop: CASRPDRVSDTQYF. The CDR3 region has the DNA TGTGCCAGCAGGCCGGACAGGGTGAGCGATACGCAGTATTTT.